What follows describes a single TCR beta chain. The specificity of this receptor is unknown. Per-base qualities were not stored, and no clone one base away is much larger. The intended sense of this specimen's time point label: baseline before first vaccination. The intended sense of this specimen's treatment or condition label: meningococcal conjugate vaccine given as trial control. Samples from vaccinated people were obtained from the UK trials COV001 and COV002, which included a single-blind randomized controlled phase 2/3 trial of AZD1222 (ChAdOx1 nCoV-19) in healthy adults. For TCRbeta chain sequencing, PBMC samples were collected from trial participants at day 0 and at day 28 after the second dose. This sample stems from a study of T cell responses to AZD1222 COVID-19 vaccine (dated by TCRdb to 2020 to 2023). With regard to the full study: TCR sequencing covered over 230 trial participants: about 210 given two doses of AZD1222 and 26 given two doses of MenACWY control vaccine. Trial participants were enrolled by age into 18-55, 56-69 and 70-plus year subgroups, with around 150, 28 and 57 TCR-sequenced participants respectively. What the work shows at the level of the full study, not this receptor alone: Conclusions about previously exposed vaccinees are limited because only five to seven AZD1222 recipients were SARS-CoV-2 seropositive at baseline. CD4 TCRs associated with the vaccine covered the entire spike protein, and the dominant responses were in regions 160-218 and 743-854. In the small 56-69-year group, the increase in depth fell short of significance, most likely because of low power. Because no day 14 peak-response samples were available, repertoires were characterized only after the peak T cell response. Reportedly, almost half of the unique spike-specific TCRs recognized epitopes lying outside the regions that are mutated in the B.1.351 and B.1.1.7 variants. After two AZD1222 doses, both the breadth and the depth of spike-specific TCRs were significantly higher than at day 0 and than in MenACWY recipients. Most participants were white British and females outnumbered males, and the authors suggested that clonal diversity may have been underestimated.

V loses 6 bases of germline sequence and J loses 0 bases, and the interval between the two ends is 9 bases. The CDR3 spans 13 residues, from the cysteine through the phenylalanine. Here the CDR3 DNA is all that survives: 39 bases in frame from base 1. Via the germline V gene, CDR1 is SGHTS and CDR2 YDEGEE. The CDR3 regions of human TCRbeta chains were subjected to immunosequencing. Per the authors' processing: Repertoire TCRs were matched against a reference library of SARS-CoV-2-specific TCRs generated with the MIRA antigen-specificity platform. Breadth meant the fraction of unique TCRs that were SARS-CoV-2-associated, whereas depth meant the fraction of total T cells that were SARS-CoV-2-associated. Using the MIRA data, every spike-specific TCR was mapped to the spike region that the TCR reacted to and assigned to either a CD4 or a CD8 class. Log10-transformed breadth and depth values were compared by one-way ANOVA with Sidak's multiple comparisons tests. TCRdb retrieved this table from immuneACCESS and kept in-frame rearrangements only. Not all clones are present; in checked studies, unresolved V genes account for under half, and no reason is known for the remainder. The DNA was the basis for D and trimming; V, J and clone size are from that table. The sample profile shows roughly 140,000 clones; 70% to 90% of them were found once. The ten largest clones take up 3% to 3.5% of the sample.

The chain employs TRBV5-8 and TRBJ1-1; a tentative D call is TRBD1 (5 bases match). Sequencing used peripheral blood, obtained on day 0 of MenACWY control vaccination. The clonotype originates from an adult in good health. The encoded CDR3 is CASKSGLNTEAFF. The DNA reads TGTGCCAGCAAGTCGGGGCTGAACACTGAAGCTTTCTTT.